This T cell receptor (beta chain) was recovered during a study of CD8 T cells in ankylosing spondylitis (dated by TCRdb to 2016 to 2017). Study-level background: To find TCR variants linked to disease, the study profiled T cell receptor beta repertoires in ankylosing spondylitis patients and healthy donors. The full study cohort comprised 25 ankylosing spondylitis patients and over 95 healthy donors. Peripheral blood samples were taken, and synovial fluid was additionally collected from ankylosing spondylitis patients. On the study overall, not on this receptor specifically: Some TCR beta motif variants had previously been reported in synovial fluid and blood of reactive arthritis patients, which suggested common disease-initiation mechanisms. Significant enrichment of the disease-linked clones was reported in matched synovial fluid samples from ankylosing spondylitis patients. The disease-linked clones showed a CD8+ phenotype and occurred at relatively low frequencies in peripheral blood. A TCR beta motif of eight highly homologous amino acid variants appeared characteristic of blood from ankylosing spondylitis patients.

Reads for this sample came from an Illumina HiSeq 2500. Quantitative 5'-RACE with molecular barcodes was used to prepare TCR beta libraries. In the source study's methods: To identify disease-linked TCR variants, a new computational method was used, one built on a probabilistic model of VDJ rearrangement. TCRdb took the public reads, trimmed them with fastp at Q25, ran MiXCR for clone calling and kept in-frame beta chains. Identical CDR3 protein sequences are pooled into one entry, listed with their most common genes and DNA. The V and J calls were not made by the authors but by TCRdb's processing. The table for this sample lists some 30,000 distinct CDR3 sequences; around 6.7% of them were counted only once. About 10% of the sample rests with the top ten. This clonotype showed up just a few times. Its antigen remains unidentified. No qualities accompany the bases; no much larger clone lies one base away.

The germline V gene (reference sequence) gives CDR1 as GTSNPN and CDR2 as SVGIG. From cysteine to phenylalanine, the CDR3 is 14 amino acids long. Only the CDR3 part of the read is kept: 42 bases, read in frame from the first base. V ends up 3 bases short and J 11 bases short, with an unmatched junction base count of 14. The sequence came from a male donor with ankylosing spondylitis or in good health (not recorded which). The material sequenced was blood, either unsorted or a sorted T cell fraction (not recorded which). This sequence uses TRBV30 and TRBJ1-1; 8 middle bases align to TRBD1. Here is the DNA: TGTGCCTGGAGCCTTGGACAGGGTGGATCGTACGCTTTCTTT. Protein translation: CAWSLGQGGSYAFF. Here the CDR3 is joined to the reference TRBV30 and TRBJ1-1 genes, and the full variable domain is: SQTIHQWPATLVQPVGSPLSLECTVEGTSNPNLYWYRQAAGRGLQLLFYSVGIGQISSEVPQNLSASRPQDRQFILSSKKLLLSDSGFYLCAWSLGQGGSYAFFGQGTRLTVV.